The 29 T cell receptor beta chains presented below share a single source sample, sequenced in a study of esophageal squamous cell carcinoma under preoperative chemotherapy. TCRdb itself ran the PCR reads through MiXCR, one entry per CDR3 protein. The sample consists of 15,000 to 20,000 distinct CDR3 sequences, roughly half of them appearing once. The time point denotes: before preoperative PTX-NDP chemotherapy. The sample was acquired from a patient given preoperative chemotherapy. The receptors were sampled from a human donor with esophageal squamous cell carcinoma. The donor label of this sample is uncertain.

The rearrangement uses TRBV11-2 and TRBJ2-7; 11 nucleotides line up with TRBD2. The germline V gene encodes CDR1 SGHAT and CDR2 FQNNGV. With V trimmed by 7 bases and J by 3 bases, 11 bases remained unmatched. The CDR3 has 16 amino acids. The CDR3 bases are TGTGCCAGCAACCCTAGCCCTAGCGGGGGGAACTACGAGCAGTACTTC. Translating it yields CASNPSPSGGNYEQYF.

This clonotype is a singleton in its sample. The V and J genes are TRBV7-6 and TRBJ2-5; perhaps TRBD1 as D (8 bases). CDR1 is SGHVS, CDR2 FNYEAQ, per germline. CDR3 length: 15 amino acids. The CDR3 region is CGGGSGGRGPDTQYF. CDR3 bases: TGTGGCGGGGGCTCAGGGGGCAGGGGCCCAGATACCCAGTACTTC.

The chain combines TRBV27 with TRBJ1-1; D might be TRBD1 (5 bases). V was clipped by 10 bases and J by 0 bases, with 12 bases between them. This CDR3 region has 13 residues. Germline V lookup: CDR1 MNHEY, CDR2 SMNVEV (reference sequence). The CDR3 is CATRQNLNTEAFF. CDR3 DNA: TGTGCCACCCGACAGAACTTGAACACTGAAGCTTTCTTT.

This clonotype qualifies as medium-sized. The J gene is TRBJ2-1, the V gene TRBV6-1; D is ambiguous. This CDR3 contains 15 residues. V lost 0 bases, J lost 2 bases, and 8 bases lay in between. The germline V gene has CDR1 MNHNS and CDR2 SASEGT. CDR3 amino acids: CASSEAQEPYNEQFF. CDR3 bases: TGTGCCAGCAGTGAAGCCCAGGAACCCTACAATGAGCAGTTCTTC.

This clonotype showed up many times. CDR3 in amino acids: CASSEQGARNSPLHF. Here the CDR3 DNA reads TGTGCCAGCAGCGAACAGGGGGCCAGGAATTCACCCCTCCACTTT. This chain links TRBV7-2 with TRBJ1-6, with TRBD1 identical over 9 bases. Per the germline V gene, CDR1 is SGHTA and CDR2 is FQGNSA. The CDR3 runs to 15 residues. The J segment lost 7 bases and the V segment lost 5 bases, leaving 6 bases of the junction unmatched. Full variable domain (outside the CDR3, taken from reference TRBV7-2 and TRBJ1-6): GAGVSQSPSNKVTEKGKDVELRCDPISGHTALYWYRQSLGQGLEFLIYFQGNSAPDKSGLPSDRFSAERTGGSVSTLTIQRTQQEDSAVYLCASSEQGARNSPLHFGNGTRLTVT.

The J gene is TRBJ2-1, the V gene TRBV7-3; 8 bases line up with TRBD2. V gave up 2 bases and J gave up 5 bases; unmatched junction bases: 8. Germline V CDR1 and CDR2: SGHTA, FQGTGA. The CDR3 has 16 amino acids. The CDR3 bases are TGTGCCAGCAGCTTACGGGGGGGGGCCTCGGACAATGAGCAGTTCTTC. Its protein product is CASSLRGGASDNEQFF.

With regard to this clonotype: Germline and junction disagree at one end, which may indicate a read error. V and J are TRBV7-2 and TRBJ2-4; 8 bases match TRBD2. The CDR3 totals 15 residues. Germline CDR1 reads SGHTA; CDR2 reads FQGNSA. CDR3 sequence reads: CARSHGGGAKDIQYF. The CDR3, as DNA: TGTGCCAGGAGTCACGGGGGGGGTGCCAAAGACATTCAGTACTTC.

The chain couples TRBV7-3 to TRBJ2-3; D call uncertain. Judging by the DNA end, TRBJ2-7 fits better; the J call may be wrong. The CDR3 runs 13 residues. Germline CDR1 is SGHTA and CDR2 is FQGTGA. CDR3 in amino acids: CASSPDATNTQYF. CDR3 nucleotides: TGTGCCAGCAGCCCGGACGCCACAAACACGCAGTACTTC.

The chain employs TRBV7-9 and TRBJ2-1; 8 bases agree with TRBD2. The J segment lost 4 bases and the V segment lost 3 bases, leaving 5 bases of the junction unmatched. CDR1 and CDR2 from the germline V gene are SEHNR and FQNEAQ (reference sequence). The CDR3 covers 15 residues. The DNA of the CDR3 is TGTGCCAGCAGCTTTCACCTAGCGGGTTACAATGAGCAGTTCTTC. As protein: CASSFHLAGYNEQFF.

The chain uses TRBV7-3 and TRBJ2-5; D is possibly TRBD1 or TRBD2 (7 bases each). V was pared by 5 bases and J by 4 bases, with 14 bases between. The V gene's germline CDR1 is SGHTA and CDR2 FQGTGA. The CDR3 runs 14 residues. The CDR3 bases are TGTGCCAGCAGCCCCCAGGGGGGGCGAGAGACCCAGTACTTC. Its translation is CASSPQGGRETQYF.

The rearrangement uses TRBV6-1 and TRBJ2-7, with 7 nucleotides matching TRBD1. The CDR3 is 11 amino acids. Germline V CDR1 and CDR2: MNHNS, SASEGT. The trim removed 7 bases at V and 6 bases at J, leaving 3 bases unmatched. This CDR3 reads CASTNRGEQYF. The CDR3, as DNA: TGTGCCAGCACAAACAGGGGCGAGCAGTACTTC.

A few counts support this clonotype. The gene calls are TRBV6-2 or TRBV6-3 and TRBJ1-1; D remains unclear. The CDR3 loop spans 13 amino acids. V lost 6 bases, J lost 3 bases, and 11 bases lay in between. Germline lookup yields CDR1 MNHEY and CDR2 SVGEGT. CDR3 sequence: CASRDYSDTEAFF. The CDR3 region has the DNA TGTGCCAGCAGGGATTATTCCGACACTGAAGCTTTCTTT.

The chain joins TRBV5-6 to TRBJ2-1; D is unresolved. The germline V gene encodes CDR1 SGHDT and CDR2 YYEEEE. CDR3 size: 15 residues. Trimming took 2 bases from V and 7 from J, leaving 16 bases between them. CDR3 DNA sequence: TGTGCCAGCAGCTTTTCCCTCCTGACCGGTAATGAGCAGTTCTTC. Translation gives CASSFSLLTGNEQFF. Using reference TRBV5-6 and TRBJ2-1 for the parts outside the CDR3, the full variable domain is DAGVTQSPTHLIKTRGQQVTLRCSPKSGHDTVSWYQQALGQGPQFIFQYYEEEERQRGNFPDRFSGHQFPNYSSELNVNALLLGDSALYLCASSFSLLTGNEQFFGPGTRLTVL.

The chain employs TRBV12-3 or TRBV12-4 and TRBJ2-2; D gene ambiguous. The CDR3 has 12 residues. CDR3 protein: CAITPNTGELFF. The DNA for the CDR3 is TGTGCAATTACTCCGAACACCGGGGAGCTGTTTTTT.

The chain combines TRBV12-3 or TRBV12-4 with TRBJ2-1; either TRBD1 or TRBD2 may fit D (5 bases each). CDR3 length: 13 residues. The germline V and J ends were trimmed by 5 bases and 10 bases, with 15 bases remaining between them. CDR3 nucleotides: TGTGCCAGCAGTGGGGGTTTCACCCGGGAGCAGTTCTTC. This sequence encodes CASSGGFTREQFF.

The V and J genes are TRBV15 and TRBJ2-5; D uncertain. Trimming removed 0 bases at V and 4 bases at J, with 15 bases between. This CDR3 has 16 amino acids. CDR1 is LNHNV and CDR2 is YYDKDF in the germline V gene (reference sequence). Written as DNA, the CDR3 is TGTGCCACCAGCAGAGATGCGACTCGCGGCGGAGAGACCCAGTACTTC. Residues: CATSRDATRGGETQYF.

The genes are TRBV7-8 and TRBJ2-3, with D unclear. Matching the DNA end better, TRBJ2-7 makes the J call doubtful. The V gene's germline CDR1 is SGHVS and CDR2 FQNEAQ. The CDR3 covers 16 residues. CDR3 sequence: CASSLVGRSPKDTQYF. In nucleotides, the CDR3 is TGTGCCAGCAGCTTAGTGGGCCGGTCGCCCAAAGACACGCAGTACTTC.

V is TRBV10-1 and J is TRBJ2-1; 8 bases are shared with TRBD1. The length of the CDR3 is 13 residues. Germline lookup yields CDR1 WNHNN and CDR2 SYGVQD (reference sequence). V lost 4 bases, J lost 8 bases, and 4 bases stayed unmatched. The CDR3 bases are TGCGCCAGCAGTGGGACAGGGTTGGATGAGCAGTTCTTC. Protein product: CASSGTGLDEQFF.

This clonotype turned up a few times. J is TRBJ2-2 and V is TRBV7-8; D possibly matches TRBD1 or TRBD2 (5 bases each). The CDR3 has 14 amino acids. Trimming removed 5 bases at V and 13 bases at J, with 20 bases between. Germline lookup yields CDR1 SGHVS and CDR2 FQNEAQ. Written as DNA, the CDR3 is TGTGCCAGCAGCCCTTCGGGACCAACGGGGACGCTGTTTTTT. Its protein is CASSPSGPTGTLFF.

This clonotype was counted only a few times. This chain joins TRBV29-1 and TRBJ2-5; 7 bases agree with TRBD1. The CDR3 has 11 amino acids. The V gene end was trimmed by 4 bases and the J gene end by 4 bases; junction bases not matched to a gene: 0. Germline V gives CDR1 SQVTM, CDR2 ANQGSEA. The CDR3 nucleotides read TGCAGCGTTGGACAGGGAGAGACCCAGTACTTC. Its translation is CSVGQGETQYF.

About this clonotype: A read error may account for a junction end that differs from germline. This chain links TRBV7-3 with TRBJ2-3, with D possibly matching TRBD2 (6 bases). Germline loops: CDR1 SGHTA, CDR2 FQGTGA. The CDR3 runs 15 residues. For the CDR3, the DNA is TGTGCCAGGGGCGCCGGGAGCGGTGACCAAGAGACCCAGTATTTC. Translating gives CARGAGSGDQETQYF.

This clonotype was detected many times. J is TRBJ2-5 and V is TRBV7-2; weak D call: TRBD1 (5 bases). TRBJ2-7 matches the DNA end more closely, so the J call is doubtful. Germline V gives CDR1 SGHTA, CDR2 FQGNSA. The CDR3 runs 14 residues. CDR3 sequence (DNA): TGTGCCAGCAGCTTAACCCTCCCAGGGTACGAGCAGTACTTC. Its translation is CASSLTLPGYEQYF.

The chain couples TRBV7-2 to TRBJ2-3; the match to TRBD2 covers 7 bases. The J segment lost 5 bases and the V segment lost 0 bases, leaving 2 bases of the junction unmatched. The germline gives CDR1 SGHTA, CDR2 FQGNSA. The CDR3 totals 14 residues. This CDR3 reads CASSLATSVDTQYF. CDR3 nucleotides: TGTGCCAGCAGCTTAGCCACTAGCGTAGATACGCAGTATTTT.

Points on this clonotype: At one of its ends the junction is not consistent with the germline gene, which may arise from a read error. V is TRBV7-3 and J is TRBJ2-5; TRBD2 might be the D (6 bases). Germline CDR1 is SGHTA and CDR2 is FQGTGA. CDR3 size: 15 residues. The CDR3 here is CARGATGGEKDTQYF. The CDR3 coding sequence is TGTGCCAGGGGCGCTACTGGCGGGGAGAAAGATACCCAGTACTTC.

The chain employs TRBV12-3 or TRBV12-4 and TRBJ2-5; TRBD2 agrees at 7 bases. The CDR3 is 14 amino acids. V lost 5 bases, J lost 11 bases, and 14 bases stayed unmatched. Written as DNA, the CDR3 is TGTGCCAGCAGTAGCAAGGGGACTAACAATGAGCAGTACTTC. This translates into CASSSKGTNNEQYF.

This clonotype is judged medium-sized. The chain combines TRBV6-1 with TRBJ2-3; 7 bases line up with TRBD1. The germline V gene has CDR1 MNHNS and CDR2 SASEGT. The CDR3 covers 16 residues. V shed 4 bases and J 1 base; nucleotides not matched to a gene: 8. For the CDR3, the DNA is TGTGCCAGCAGTGCGTTCGACAGGGACGGCACAGATACGCAGTATTTT. Encoded protein: CASSAFDRDGTDTQYF.

This clonotype was counted at least ten times. The chain recombines TRBV7-6 with TRBJ2-3, with a tentative D call TRBD2 (6 bases). The V gene's germline CDR1 is SGHVS and CDR2 FNYEAQ. Trimming took off 5 bases at V and 0 bases at J, with 15 bases between the two ends. CDR3 size: 16 residues. CDR3 loop: CASSPYSGSSTDTQYF. CDR3 bases: TGTGCCAGCAGCCCCTATAGCGGCTCTAGCACAGATACGCAGTATTTT.

With regard to this clonotype: At one end, the junction sequence differs from germline, possibly due to a read error. The V gene is TRBV6-4, the J gene TRBJ2-2; TRBD1 or TRBD2 may be the D gene (5 bases each). The CDR3 spans 15 residues. Germline CDR1 MRHNA, CDR2 SNTAGT. The CDR3 DNA follows: TGTGCCAGCAGTGATCCGGGTGACAGCACCGGGGCGCTGTATTTT. Translation: CASSDPGDSTGALYF.

The rearrangement uses TRBV7-7 and TRBJ2-2, with 7 bases matching TRBD2. Germline values: CDR1 SSHAT, CDR2 FNYEAQ (reference sequence). CDR3 length: 16 amino acids. Losses at the gene ends were 1 base for V and 0 bases for J; bases not matched to a gene: 2. The CDR3 coding sequence is TGTGCCAGCAGCTTAGGTCTAGCGGCGAACACCGGGGAGCTGTTTTTT. Translating it yields CASSLGLAANTGELFF.